Sequencing of this TCR beta chain was carried out in a study of cytomegalovirus exposure and HLA in healthy donors. Study-wide context: The study placed over 65% of its roughly 400 genotyped donors in the Caucasian-associated ancestry cluster.

The PCR had 60 Vbeta and 13 Jbeta primers. Method: immunoSEQ multiplex PCR; TCRdb's copy keeps in-frame clones and lacks some. Of 140,000 to 150,000 clones in the sample, approximately 70% were seen once. Study-level points and caveats: Sequencing likely caused a cluster of highly shared sequence variants.

This CDR3 spans 15 amino acids. Germline V gene sequence: CDR1 SNHLY, CDR2 FYNNEI. After removal of 5 bases from V and 5 bases from J, the junction contained 4 bases not matched to a gene. To note about this clone: The antigen remains unidentified.

J is TRBJ1-6 and V is TRBV2; 9 positions agree with TRBD1. The sample was PBMCs. This clonotype was obtained from a woman aged 18-35 years in good health and CMV-seronegative. CDR3 region: CASSPDRGDNSPLHF. The CDR3 DNA reads as TGTGCCAGCAGTCCGGACAGGGGAGATAATTCACCCCTCCACTTT.